These T cell receptor beta chains were read from a single sample in a study of T-cell memory formation after mild COVID-19. MiXCR, applied by TCRdb to the 5' RACE reads, yields one record per CDR3 protein. The sample holds fewer than 500,000 distinct CDR3 sequences, approximately 25% seen once. What was sequenced was PBMCs or a T cell subset sorted from them (not recorded which). Receptors originate from an adult woman who had mild COVID-19 (a few samples of this study predate the infection). Cell type and time point are not known. CDR3s include the opening cysteine and the closing phenylalanine or tryptophan. A D gene is named only where the DNA matches it firmly. The size of a clone is reported for some rows only, either as once, few or many, or as a class for expanded clones.

few	TRBV10-3	TRBJ2-1	TRBD2	TGTGCCATCAGTAGCGGGGGGGCCTACAATGAGCAGTTCTTC	CAISSGGAYNEQFF
few	TRBV9	TRBJ2-7	-	TGTGCCAGCAGCGTTTGGGGCGCGGGAACCTACGAGCAGTACTTC	CASSVWGAGTYEQYF
-	TRBV19	TRBJ2-1	-	TGTGCCAGTAGTATAGGACCCCGAGCCCCGCGGAATGAGCAGTTCTTC	CASSIGPRAPRNEQFF
few	TRBV15	TRBJ1-1	TRBD1	TGTGCCACCAGCAGAGAAAGGACAGGGGTTGGTGAAGCTTTCTTT	CATSRERTGVGEAFF
once	TRBV29-1	TRBJ1-2	-	TGCAGCGCTCCGGGCGGGGTCGGGAACTATGGCTACACCTTC	CSAPGGVGNYGYTF
-	TRBV4-1	TRBJ1-2	-	TGCGCCAGCAGCCAATATTATGGCTACACCTTC	CASSQYYGYTF
few	TRBV20-1	TRBJ2-3	TRBD2	TGCAGTGCTCGAAGCGGGACGGGCACAGATACGCAGTATTTT	CSARSGTGTDTQYF
-	TRBV7-9	TRBJ1-2	-	TGTGCCAGCAGCTCAGTTTCGGGGGCGCCGGGCTACACCTTC	CASSSVSGAPGYTF
-	TRBV20-1	TRBJ2-1	-	TGCAGTGTATGGAACAATGAGCAGTTCTTC	CSVWNNEQFF
many	TRBV5-1	TRBJ1-2	-	TGCGCCAGCAGCCTTACAAACTATGGCTACACCTTC	CASSLTNYGYTF
-	TRBV11-2	TRBJ2-7	TRBD1	TGTGCCAGCAGCTCCTCGCGGCACAGGGGGCTCCACGAGCAGTACTTC	CASSSSRHRGLHEQYF
many	TRBV20-1	TRBJ2-6	-	TGCAGTGGTAGGGGCTCAGGGGCCAACGTCCTGACTTTC	CSGRGSGANVLTF
-	TRBV18	TRBJ1-4	-	TGTGCCAGCTCACCGTTCCGGGACCGGAATGAAAAACTGTTTTTT	CASSPFRDRNEKLFF
-	TRBV6-5	TRBJ2-3	-	TGTGCCAGCAGTTACAGTCGGGTAGTTACTAGAGATACGCAGTATTTT	CASSYSRVVTRDTQYF
few	TRBV29-1	TRBJ2-7	TRBD2	TGCAGCGTTGGTGTGGCTAGCGGGAGCCACGAGCAGTACTTC	CSVGVASGSHEQYF
-	TRBV4-2	TRBJ2-3	TRBD2	TGTGCCAGCAGCCTTAGCGGGAAGGGTGATACGCAGTATTTT	CASSLSGKGDTQYF
-	TRBV4-1	TRBJ1-2	TRBD1	TGCGCCAGCAGCCAAGATCGAGACAGGGTGGGGGGCTACACCTTC	CASSQDRDRVGGYTF
many	TRBV24-1	TRBJ2-3	TRBD1	TGTGCCACCAGTGGCCAGGGGGCAAATACGCAGTATTTT	CATSGQGANTQYF
few	TRBV10-3	TRBJ2-7	TRBD1	TGTGCCATCAGTGGACAGGGGGCCTACGAGCAGTACTTC	CAISGQGAYEQYF
-	TRBV7-2	TRBJ1-1	-	TGTGCCAGCAGCCAGAGGACAGCCTCCAGGAGGACTGAAGCTTTCTTT	CASSQRTASRRTEAFF
many	TRBV7-6	TRBJ2-2	-	TGTGCCAGCAGCCCCCTCGGGGCCGGGGAGCTGTTTTTT	CASSPLGAGELFF
-	TRBV7-9	TRBJ2-1	-	TGTGCCAGCAGCTTAACCTCAGACAGGTACAATGAGCAGTTCTTC	CASSLTSDRYNEQFF
-	TRBV12-3/TRBV12-4	TRBJ2-1	-	TGTGCCAGCAGTTTATACAGCTACTACAATGAGCAGTTCTTC	CASSLYSYYNEQFF
-	TRBV9	TRBJ2-1	TRBD2	TGTGCCAGCGAGCGGGGAAGTTCCTACAATGAGCAGTTCTTC	CASERGSSYNEQFF
-	TRBV12-3/TRBV12-4	TRBJ1-4	TRBD1	TGTGCCAGCAGCCCGGGACAGGGGGTGACTAATGAAAAACTGTTTTTT	CASSPGQGVTNEKLFF
-	TRBV19	TRBJ2-2	-	TGTGCCAGTGGATTCAACACCGGGGAGCTGTTTTTT	CASGFNTGELFF
-	TRBV3-1	TRBJ2-3	-	TGTGCCAGCAGCCAAGAGGGGATCCGCACAGATACGCAGTATTTT	CASSQEGIRTDTQYF
few	TRBV12-3/TRBV12-4	TRBJ2-2	TRBD1	TGTGCCAGCACCAATTTCCCCCCCTCGGGACAGTTTTTCCCCGGGGAGCTGTTTTTT	CASTNFPPSGQFFPGELFF
many	TRBV4-2	TRBJ2-1	-	TGTGCCAGCAGCCAAGATACCGGGACTTTATACAATGAGCAGTTCTTC	CASSQDTGTLYNEQFF
-	TRBV7-8	TRBJ2-1	TRBD2	TGTGCCAGCAGCTTTACTAGCGGGGGAAGCGATGAGCAGTTCTTC	CASSFTSGGSDEQFF
-	TRBV7-2	TRBJ2-2	-	TGTGCCAGCACTAAAACGGAGACGGTGGTCACCGGGGAGCTGTTTTTT	CASTKTETVVTGELFF
few	TRBV24-1	TRBJ2-5	TRBD1	TGTGCCACCAGTGATACCGAGACAGGGATCAGGGACCAAGAGACCCAGTACTTC	CATSDTETGIRDQETQYF
-	TRBV12-3/TRBV12-4	TRBJ2-1	-	TGTGCCAGCAGTTTACTCCTAGCCAATGAGCAGTTCTTC	CASSLLLANEQFF
-	TRBV7-2	TRBJ1-1	-	TGTGCCAGCAGCTCCGGTTCTCCGGGGGATGGCACTGAAGCTTTCTTT	CASSSGSPGDGTEAFF
-	TRBV12-3/TRBV12-4	TRBJ2-5	-	TGTGCCAGCACCCCGAGGGGGGTAATCGAGACCCAGTACTTC	CASTPRGVIETQYF
few	TRBV7-2	TRBJ2-3	TRBD2	TGTGCCAGCACCACGGGGGGGGCCCCTCAAACTACGCAGTATTTT	CASTTGGAPQTTQYF
-	TRBV6-1	TRBJ2-3	-	TGTGCCAGCAGTGTCAGGTCGGCAGATACGCAGTATTTT	CASSVRSADTQYF
many	TRBV7-2	TRBJ2-1	TRBD2	TGTGCCAGCAGCTTAGCGGGGGGGACGTACGGGAAGCAGTTCTTC	CASSLAGGTYGKQFF
few	TRBV6-2/TRBV6-3	TRBJ2-5	-	TGTGCCAGCAGTGCCCGGACACTCGAGACCCAGTACTTC	CASSARTLETQYF
-	TRBV7-3	TRBJ2-3	TRBD2	TGTGCCAGCAGCTTAAACGTAGCGGGAGGCACAGATACGCAGTATTTT	CASSLNVAGGTDTQYF
-	TRBV24-1	TRBJ2-2	-	TGTGCCACCGGGCAGGACAACACCGGGGAGCTGTTTTTT	CATGQDNTGELFF
-	TRBV20-1	TRBJ2-1	-	TGCAGTGCTAGAGATGAGGTGGAGCAGTTCTTC	CSARDEVEQFF
-	TRBV7-9	TRBJ2-3	TRBD1	TGTGCCAGCAGCTACCAGGGGGCCAACGCAGATACGCAGTATTTT	CASSYQGANADTQYF
-	TRBV10-3	TRBJ2-1	-	TGTGCCATCAGACCCCCTCCCAGCTCCTACAATGAGCAGTTCTTC	CAIRPPPSSYNEQFF
-	TRBV7-2	TRBJ2-3	-	TGTGCCAGCAGCTTACGGCGGGGTGGGTCAGATACGCAGTATTTT	CASSLRRGGSDTQYF
few	TRBV5-6	TRBJ2-5	-	TGTGCCAGCAGCCAAGGTGGCCGTGTCACCCAGTACTTC	CASSQGGRVTQYF
-	TRBV7-3	TRBJ2-7	-	TGTGCCAGCAGCCCCTCCGGGCCCGGCGACGAGCAGTACTTC	CASSPSGPGDEQYF
few	TRBV7-9	TRBJ2-7	TRBD2	TGTGCCAGCAGCGAATCGGGGGAGGGCTACGAGCAGTACTTC	CASSESGEGYEQYF